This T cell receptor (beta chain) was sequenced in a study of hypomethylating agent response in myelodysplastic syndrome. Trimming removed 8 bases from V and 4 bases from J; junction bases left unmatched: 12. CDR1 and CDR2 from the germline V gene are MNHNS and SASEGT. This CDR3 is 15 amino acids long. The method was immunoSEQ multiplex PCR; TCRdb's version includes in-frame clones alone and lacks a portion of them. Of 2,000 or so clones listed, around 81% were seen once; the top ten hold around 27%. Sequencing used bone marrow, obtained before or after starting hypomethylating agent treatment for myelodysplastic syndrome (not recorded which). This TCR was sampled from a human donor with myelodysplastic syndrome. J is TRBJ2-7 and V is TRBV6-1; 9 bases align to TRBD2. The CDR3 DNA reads TGTGCCAGCCATGAAGGCGGCGGGAGGGGATACGAGCAGTACTTC. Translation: CASHEGGGRGYEQYF.